Listed below are T cell receptor beta chains from one sample, sequenced in a study of control samples from healthy donors and cancer patients. Repertoires were generated with immunoSEQ multiplex PCR, while TCRdb's copy carries only in-frame clones and drops some. The sample consists of around 120,000 clones, 75% to 90% of them appearing once. Sequencing was carried out using PBMCs. These receptors were obtained from a woman aged 50 to 65 with colorectal cancer. Both conserved end residues are part of each CDR3. Fields, in order: V gene, D gene, CDR3 length, clone size, J gene, CDR3 protein, CDR3 DNA. The D gene is left open where the match is weak. A row's size may be missing; if present it is once, few, many or a size class.

V gene: TRBV3-1/TRBV3-2
D gene: TRBD2
CDR3 length: 15
clone size: .
J gene: TRBJ2-1
CDR3 protein: CASSSGLAGGGEQFF
CDR3 DNA: TGTGCCAGCTCCTCGGGACTAGCGGGAGGCGGTGAGCAGTTCTTC

V gene: TRBV19
D gene: .
CDR3 length: 13
clone size: .
J gene: TRBJ1-5
CDR3 protein: CASTPSRDQPQHF
CDR3 DNA: TGTGCCAGTACTCCGAGCAGGGATCAGCCCCAGCATTTT

V gene: TRBV5-1
D gene: .
CDR3 length: 13
clone size: .
J gene: TRBJ2-1
CDR3 protein: CASSLGTITEQFF
CDR3 DNA: TGCGCCAGCAGCTTGGGGACGATCACCGAGCAGTTCTTC

V gene: TRBV29-1
D gene: .
CDR3 length: 15
clone size: .
J gene: TRBJ2-7
CDR3 protein: CSVRDTSQPPYEQYF
CDR3 DNA: TGCAGCGTTCGGGACACATCGCAACCTCCCTACGAGCAGTACTTC

V gene: TRBV27
D gene: .
CDR3 length: 14
clone size: few
J gene: TRBJ2-1
CDR3 protein: CASSSGAGYNEQFF
CDR3 DNA: TGTGCCAGCAGTTCAGGGGCGGGGTACAATGAGCAGTTCTTC

V gene: TRBV5-6
D gene: .
CDR3 length: 15
clone size: .
J gene: TRBJ2-1
CDR3 protein: CASSFAPEGRNEQFF
CDR3 DNA: TGTGCCAGCAGCTTCGCCCCGGAGGGCCGGAATGAGCAGTTCTTC

V gene: TRBV3-1/TRBV3-2
D gene: .
CDR3 length: 13
clone size: .
J gene: TRBJ1-2
CDR3 protein: CASSQGAGDGYTF
CDR3 DNA: TGTGCCAGCAGCCAAGGAGCAGGGGATGGCTACACCTTC

V gene: TRBV2
D gene: .
CDR3 length: 13
clone size: .
J gene: TRBJ1-1
CDR3 protein: CASMVQGFGEAFF
CDR3 DNA: TGTGCCAGCATGGTACAGGGTTTTGGTGAAGCTTTCTTT

V gene: TRBV19
D gene: TRBD1
CDR3 length: 12
clone size: .
J gene: TRBJ1-2
CDR3 protein: CASRLTGVGYTF
CDR3 DNA: TGTGCCAGTAGATTAACAGGGGTAGGCTACACCTTC

V gene: TRBV19
D gene: TRBD2
CDR3 length: 16
clone size: .
J gene: TRBJ2-1
CDR3 protein: CASRTMGGSSYNEQFF
CDR3 DNA: TGTGCCAGTAGAACTATGGGGGGGAGCTCCTACAATGAGCAGTTCTTC

V gene: TRBV11-2
D gene: .
CDR3 length: 16
clone size: .
J gene: TRBJ2-3
CDR3 protein: CASSLRGRGITDTQYF
CDR3 DNA: TGTGCCAGCAGCTTAAGGGGCAGGGGCATAACGGATACGCAGTATTTT

V gene: TRBV5-8
D gene: TRBD2
CDR3 length: 15
clone size: .
J gene: TRBJ2-1
CDR3 protein: CASSLGVAGSNEQFF
CDR3 DNA: TGTGCCAGCAGCTTGGGCGTAGCGGGGTCTAATGAGCAGTTCTTC

V gene: TRBV10-1
D gene: .
CDR3 length: 14
clone size: .
J gene: TRBJ2-7
CDR3 protein: CASSAYDGSYEQYF
CDR3 DNA: TGCGCCAGCAGTGCCTATGATGGATCCTACGAGCAGTACTTC

V gene: TRBV2
D gene: TRBD1
CDR3 length: 14
clone size: .
J gene: TRBJ2-7
CDR3 protein: CASSVTGVNYEQYF
CDR3 DNA: TGTGCCAGCAGTGTGACAGGGGTAAACTACGAGCAGTACTTC

V gene: TRBV6-5
D gene: .
CDR3 length: 15
clone size: .
J gene: TRBJ1-1
CDR3 protein: CASSNDRPMNTEAFF
CDR3 DNA: TGTGCCAGCAGTAATGACAGGCCCATGAACACTGAAGCTTTCTTT

V gene: TRBV3-1/TRBV3-2
D gene: TRBD1
CDR3 length: 16
clone size: .
J gene: TRBJ2-3
CDR3 protein: CASSGRGTRRTDTQYF
CDR3 DNA: TGTGCCAGCAGTGGCAGGGGGACACGACGCACAGATACGCAGTATTTT

V gene: TRBV3-1/TRBV3-2
D gene: .
CDR3 length: 14
clone size: .
J gene: TRBJ1-2
CDR3 protein: CASSNQVGLYGYTF
CDR3 DNA: TGTGCCAGCAGCAACCAAGTAGGACTCTATGGCTACACCTTC

V gene: TRBV7-8
D gene: .
CDR3 length: 12
clone size: .
J gene: TRBJ2-4
CDR3 protein: CASSRAKNIQYF
CDR3 DNA: TGTGCCAGCAGCCGCGCCAAAAACATTCAGTACTTC

V gene: TRBV5-1
D gene: .
CDR3 length: 11
clone size: .
J gene: TRBJ2-7
CDR3 protein: CASSLGREQYF
CDR3 DNA: TGCGCCAGCAGCTTGGGTCGGGAGCAGTACTTC

V gene: TRBV27
D gene: .
CDR3 length: 14
clone size: .
J gene: TRBJ2-7
CDR3 protein: CASRGIFPSYEQYF
CDR3 DNA: TGTGCCAGCAGAGGGATTTTCCCCTCCTACGAGCAGTACTTC

V gene: TRBV7-2
D gene: .
CDR3 length: 13
clone size: .
J gene: TRBJ1-6
CDR3 protein: CASSLAQESPLHF
CDR3 DNA: TGTGCCAGCAGCTTAGCGCAGGAGTCACCCCTCCACTTT

V gene: TRBV9
D gene: .
CDR3 length: 17
clone size: .
J gene: TRBJ1-3
CDR3 protein: CASSVASQGQAGNTIYF
CDR3 DNA: TGTGCCAGCAGCGTAGCATCACAGGGTCAGGCTGGAAACACCATATATTTT

V gene: TRBV19
D gene: TRBD1
CDR3 length: 16
clone size: .
J gene: TRBJ2-2
CDR3 protein: CASSIGTGSGTGELFF
CDR3 DNA: TGTGCCAGTAGTATAGGGACAGGGTCGGGCACCGGGGAGCTGTTTTTT

V gene: TRBV18
D gene: .
CDR3 length: 13
clone size: few
J gene: TRBJ2-1
CDR3 protein: CASSLGVENEQFF
CDR3 DNA: TGTGCCAGCTCACTTGGGGTGGAAAATGAGCAGTTCTTC

V gene: TRBV5-4
D gene: TRBD1
CDR3 length: 13
clone size: .
J gene: TRBJ1-1
CDR3 protein: CASSSNRGTEAFF
CDR3 DNA: TGTGCCAGCAGTTCCAACAGGGGGACTGAAGCTTTCTTT

V gene: TRBV7-3
D gene: .
CDR3 length: 13
clone size: .
J gene: TRBJ2-5
CDR3 protein: CASSSGRGKTQYF
CDR3 DNA: TGTGCCAGCAGCTCTGGGCGCGGGAAGACCCAGTACTTC

V gene: TRBV19
D gene: .
CDR3 length: 15
clone size: .
J gene: TRBJ2-2
CDR3 protein: CASRPTGWDTGELFF
CDR3 DNA: TGTGCCAGTAGGCCCACAGGGTGGGATACCGGGGAGCTGTTTTTT

V gene: TRBV7-9
D gene: .
CDR3 length: 12
clone size: .
J gene: TRBJ2-1
CDR3 protein: CASSLEGGEQFF
CDR3 DNA: TGTGCCAGCAGCTTGGAGGGGGGTGAGCAGTTCTTC

V gene: TRBV9
D gene: TRBD1
CDR3 length: 14
clone size: .
J gene: TRBJ1-4
CDR3 protein: CASSVTTGDEKLFF
CDR3 DNA: TGTGCCAGCAGCGTCACAACAGGGGATGAAAAACTGTTTTTT

V gene: TRBV11-2
D gene: .
CDR3 length: 18
clone size: .
J gene: TRBJ1-3
CDR3 protein: CASSLGGWADSSGNTIYF
CDR3 DNA: TGTGCCAGCAGCCTGGGGGGGTGGGCAGACTCGTCTGGAAACACCATATATTTT

V gene: TRBV19
D gene: .
CDR3 length: 14
clone size: .
J gene: TRBJ2-1
CDR3 protein: CASTDQHAYNEQFF
CDR3 DNA: TGTGCCAGTACCGACCAGCACGCCTACAATGAGCAGTTCTTC

V gene: TRBV28
D gene: .
CDR3 length: 14
clone size: .
J gene: TRBJ2-5
CDR3 protein: CASSPRAGVETQYF
CDR3 DNA: TGTGCCAGCAGTCCAAGGGCGGGTGTGGAGACCCAGTACTTC

V gene: TRBV6-6
D gene: .
CDR3 length: 13
clone size: .
J gene: TRBJ1-2
CDR3 protein: CASNQGGAYGYTF
CDR3 DNA: TGTGCCAGCAACCAAGGCGGGGCCTATGGCTACACCTTC

V gene: TRBV30
D gene: .
CDR3 length: 15
clone size: once
J gene: TRBJ1-6
CDR3 protein: CAGESFGAFNSPLHF
CDR3 DNA: TGTGCCGGCGAATCATTTGGGGCCTTTAATTCACCCCTCCACTTT

V gene: TRBV25-1
D gene: .
CDR3 length: 13
clone size: .
J gene: TRBJ1-2
CDR3 protein: CASQAAWNYGYTF
CDR3 DNA: TGTGCCAGCCAGGCTGCGTGGAACTATGGCTACACCTTC

V gene: TRBV20-1
D gene: TRBD2
CDR3 length: 17
clone size: .
J gene: TRBJ2-3
CDR3 protein: CSASRSSGGASTDTQYF
CDR3 DNA: TGCAGTGCTAGTAGGTCTAGCGGGGGGGCTAGCACAGATACGCAGTATTTT

V gene: TRBV19
D gene: .
CDR3 length: 14
clone size: .
J gene: TRBJ1-4
CDR3 protein: CASSHQGVNEKLFF
CDR3 DNA: TGTGCCAGTAGTCATCAGGGAGTCAATGAAAAACTGTTTTTT

V gene: TRBV3-1/TRBV3-2
D gene: TRBD1
CDR3 length: 14
clone size: few
J gene: TRBJ1-5
CDR3 protein: CASGTGSGNQPQHF
CDR3 DNA: TGTGCCAGCGGGACAGGGAGTGGCAATCAGCCCCAGCATTTT

V gene: TRBV11-2
D gene: .
CDR3 length: 15
clone size: .
J gene: TRBJ1-1
CDR3 protein: CASSRQVVGSVLAFF
CDR3 DNA: TGTGCCAGCAGCCGCCAAGTGGTCGGATCCGTTTTAGCTTTCTTT

V gene: TRBV19
D gene: TRBD2
CDR3 length: 18
clone size: .
J gene: TRBJ2-3
CDR3 protein: CASSGVAGGHPSTDTQYF
CDR3 DNA: TGTGCCAGTAGTGGTGTAGCGGGGGGACATCCTAGCACAGATACGCAGTATTTT

V gene: TRBV5-1
D gene: TRBD1
CDR3 length: 14
clone size: .
J gene: TRBJ1-1
CDR3 protein: CASSPTSGGTEAFF
CDR3 DNA: TGCGCCAGCAGTCCGACCTCAGGGGGCACTGAAGCTTTCTTT

V gene: TRBV7-2
D gene: .
CDR3 length: 14
clone size: .
J gene: TRBJ2-1
CDR3 protein: CASSFTQGQGGQFF
CDR3 DNA: TGTGCCAGCAGCTTCACCCAAGGTCAGGGTGGGCAGTTCTTC

V gene: TRBV18
D gene: TRBD1
CDR3 length: 14
clone size: .
J gene: TRBJ1-1
CDR3 protein: CASKTGSMNTEAFF
CDR3 DNA: TGTGCCAGCAAGACAGGGAGTATGAACACTGAAGCTTTCTTT

V gene: TRBV5-1
D gene: .
CDR3 length: 17
clone size: .
J gene: TRBJ1-1
CDR3 protein: CASSEPWGAEWNTEAFF
CDR3 DNA: TGCGCCAGCAGCGAGCCCTGGGGGGCAGAGTGGAACACTGAAGCTTTCTTT

V gene: TRBV11-3
D gene: TRBD2
CDR3 length: 16
clone size: .
J gene: TRBJ2-5
CDR3 protein: CASSLGTSGSGETQYF
CDR3 DNA: TGTGCCAGCAGCCTCGGGACTAGCGGGAGTGGAGAGACCCAGTACTTC

V gene: TRBV3-1/TRBV3-2
D gene: TRBD1
CDR3 length: 14
clone size: .
J gene: TRBJ1-5
CDR3 protein: CASSPGQRNQPQHF
CDR3 DNA: TGTGCCAGCAGCCCGGGACAGCGCAATCAGCCCCAGCATTTT

V gene: TRBV19
D gene: TRBD1
CDR3 length: 15
clone size: once
J gene: TRBJ2-7
CDR3 protein: CASSLGTGIAYEQYF
CDR3 DNA: TGTGCCAGTAGCCTCGGGACAGGGATAGCCTACGAGCAGTACTTC

V gene: TRBV2
D gene: .
CDR3 length: 13
clone size: .
J gene: TRBJ1-2
CDR3 protein: CASSEAVGEGYTF
CDR3 DNA: TGTGCCAGCAGTGAAGCGGTAGGGGAGGGCTACACCTTC

V gene: TRBV7-9
D gene: TRBD2
CDR3 length: 15
clone size: .
J gene: TRBJ2-3
CDR3 protein: CASSISGRTPDTQYF
CDR3 DNA: TGTGCCAGCAGCATAAGCGGGAGAACCCCAGATACGCAGTATTTT

V gene: TRBV3-1/TRBV3-2
D gene: .
CDR3 length: 14
clone size: .
J gene: TRBJ2-7
CDR3 protein: CASSLGTGWSEQYF
CDR3 DNA: TGTGCCAGCAGCCTCGGAACAGGGTGGTCCGAGCAGTACTTC

V gene: TRBV5-1
D gene: .
CDR3 length: 13
clone size: .
J gene: TRBJ1-1
CDR3 protein: CASSLRGGTEAFF
CDR3 DNA: TGCGCCAGCAGCTTAAGAGGGGGGACTGAAGCTTTCTTT

V gene: TRBV29-1
D gene: TRBD2
CDR3 length: 14
clone size: .
J gene: TRBJ2-5
CDR3 protein: CSVGGLAGGETQYF
CDR3 DNA: TGCAGCGTGGGGGGACTAGCGGGAGGGGAGACCCAGTACTTC

V gene: TRBV12-5
D gene: TRBD2
CDR3 length: 15
clone size: once
J gene: TRBJ2-5
CDR3 protein: CASGGGGAQRETQYF
CDR3 DNA: TGTGCTAGTGGTGGCGGGGGGGCCCAGCGGGAGACCCAGTACTTC